This TCR beta chain was observed in a study of lymphopenia after photon versus proton radiotherapy. Study conclusions and caveats: Photon-treated patients lost naive T cells and TCR diversity; proton-treated stayed stable.

A word on this clone: Its antigen is currently unknown.

Clones were read by immunoSEQ multiplex PCR, and TCRdb kept only the in-frame ones, dropping some. The profile shows about 70,000 clones, over 70% of them singletons. V was clipped by 3 bases and J by 8 bases; unmatched bases: 9. The germline gives CDR1 LGHNA, CDR2 YSLEER. The CDR3 has 15 amino acids. This clonotype was sampled from a man at least 80 years old with esophageal cancer. The starting material was peripheral blood, obtained from a patient treated with proton-based radiotherapy. The chain has TRBV4-3 and TRBJ1-4; 7 bases agree with TRBD1. CDR3 region: CASSQRRDRLEKLFF. In DNA form, the CDR3 reads TGCGCCAGCAGCCAGCGGAGGGACAGATTAGAAAAACTGTTTTTT.